This TCR beta chain appears in the sequencing data of a study of T cells in Graves' hyperthyroidism and ophthalmopathy. Study context: Pretreatment peripheral blood was obtained at initial diagnosis. General observations from the study: Ophthalmopathy was predicted by the model a median of approximately 6 months ahead of onset. A 13 V-J signature model discriminated ophthalmopathy versus stable hyperthyroidism.

The germline V and J ends were trimmed by 6 bases and 4 bases, with 14 bases remaining between them. The V gene's germline CDR1 is MNHEY and CDR2 SMNVEV (reference sequence). This CDR3 is 14 amino acids long. The PBMCs studied were ones that came from 8 to 10 ml fresh peripheral blood. Worth noting for this clonotype: Its antigen is as yet unknown.

Amplified TCR beta CDR3 regions came from RNA transcripts. During a first-round RT-PCR of the TCR CDR3, the HTBI primer set was used. Via MiXCR, TCRdb re-called the multiplex PCR reads, giving one row per CDR3 protein. This sample yields some 560,000 distinct CDR3 sequences, of which 14% are seen a single time; roughly 13% belongs to the top ten. Material: blood. This sequence joins TRBV27 and TRBJ2-3; D call uncertain. This receptor was obtained from a woman in her thirties or forties with Graves' hyperthyroidism. CDR3 in DNA: TGTGCCAGCAGCCCGCCGGCCGGGCCAGATACGCAGTATTTT. Its translation is CASSPPAGPDTQYF.